This entry features one T cell receptor beta chain sequence. Its specific antigen is unknown. No base quality information exists; no much larger clone differs at one position. This sample is drawn from a study of cytomegalovirus exposure and HLA in healthy donors listed by TCRdb under 2017. About the investigation overall: An earlier analysis of several hundred of the donors reported under 300 Gb of sequence data and 117 million unique TCR beta sequences obtained from about 200 million T cells. An early release that covered roughly 600 HLA-typed donors contained approximately 300 gigabases of sequencing data and 85 million to 100 million unique TCR sequences. The genetic ancestry cluster associated with self-reported Caucasian donors included over 65% of the roughly 390 genotyped donors. The study aimed to test whether cataloging public T cell receptors could reveal signatures of past pathogen exposure. The study used immunosequencing to profile the T cell repertoires of about 670 subjects and linked those repertoires to cytomegalovirus serostatus. Along with the approximately 600-subject first cohort, a separate validation cohort of some 130 different subjects was used. To predict cytomegalovirus infection status, the study brought together high-throughput TCR immunosequencing, statistical association of individual TCRs with disease status, and machine learning. A later analysis re-analyzed previously published TCR beta repertoires from several hundred donors and added high-resolution HLA genotyping to study TCR occurrence patterns. The later analysis used no new phenotypic data to find candidate immune exposures, relying instead on TCR beta sequences and their occurrence across donors. To decide whether each TCR beta V gene segment behaved as functional or pseudogenic, an earlier analysis of 587 of the donors relied on high-throughput TCR beta sequencing. Alongside the repertoire data, information on donor age, sex, ethnicity and CMV serostatus was compiled. Genome-wide SNP genotypes for about 65% of the 666 donors were used in a later genetic analysis, which treated that subset as a discovery cohort. Every repertoire in the discovery cohort had been generated on one and the same sequencing platform. Class I and class II HLA loci were covered by the typing at four-digit resolution. Typing coverage differed by locus: A, B, C, DRB1 and DQB1 were typed in about 620-640 donors, DQA1 in 500 to 550, DPA1 in approximately 610, and DPB1 in 472. Four or five DR-DQ haplotypes were handled as single units for association and clustering because linkage in the cohort was strong. Across some 400 genotyped donors of the cohort, an average of roughly 250,000 unique TCR beta nucleotide sequences per donor were sequenced, and roughly a sixth of those sequences were non-productive.

Trimming removed 4 bases from V and 4 bases from J; the gene matches leave 5 bases unexplained. From the cysteine up to the phenylalanine, the CDR3 has a length of 16 residues. The only DNA kept is the CDR3, 48 bases in frame from the first base. In the germline V gene (reference sequence), CDR1 corresponds to LNHDA and CDR2 to SQIVND. The cohort consisted of more than 650 healthy bone marrow donors. At the time of sampling, every cohort member was nominally healthy, though immune exposures that went unrecorded were likely present. The donor tested CMV seronegative, placing the donor among the roughly 400 seronegative members of the cohort. Each donor provided a peripheral blood sample, and peripheral blood mononuclear cells were used for TCR beta sequencing. The Qiagen DNeasy Blood Extraction Kit was used to extract genomic DNA from the blood cell samples. The library was made by the immunoSEQ multiplex PCR assay. For the multiplex PCR, a mixture combining 60 forward primers for TCR Vbeta segments and 13 reverse primers for TCR Jbeta segments was used. The CDR3 region of rearranged TCR beta genes was amplified from genomic DNA by a multiplex PCR assay. The amplified TCR beta libraries were sequenced on the Illumina HiSeq System as 87-base-pair reads. In the original analysis: Across the 670 or so repertoires, a later analysis counted 80 million or so unique TCR beta chains, about 10 million of which were shared by at least two donors. Raw reads were error-corrected and collapsed into unique sequences by a nearest-neighbor algorithm in which closely related sequences were merged to remove PCR and sequencing errors. CDR3 sequences were aligned to IMGT reference sequences to assign V, D and J gene segments. Each retained sequence needed at least a six-nucleotide match to both a V gene segment and a J gene segment. A rearrangement was called productive if the CDR3 had no stop codons and remained in frame with V and J, and every other rearrangement was called non-productive. Following IMGT convention, CDR3 was defined as the stretch from the second conserved V-encoded cysteine up to the conserved J-encoded phenylalanine. The earlier analysis of about 500 of the donors excluded sequences that lacked an unambiguous match to a single V gene segment. An earlier analysis of several hundred of the donors called V segments functional above 56.7% productive rearrangements and segregating when the between-donor standard deviation exceeded 5%. A statistical classification framework was developed to diagnose cytomegalovirus status using the catalog of TCR beta chain sequences. A later analysis assigned V and J genes by comparing TCR nucleotide sequences with IMGT/GENE-DB human TR gene sequences. A later analysis assigned CDR3 sequences and most-parsimonious VDJ recombination scenarios with the TCRdist pipeline. A later analysis defined each TCR beta chain by its CDR3 amino acid sequence plus V-gene family, and excluded reads lacking a unique V-gene family. As a way to deal with suspected cross-contamination and a sequencing artifact, a later analysis dropped nearly 600 nucleotide sequences that were highly shared and had low generation probability. For each public chain, a later analysis derived a clonal expansion index from normalized ranks of inferred template counts within each repertoire. Generation probabilities in a later analysis came from a VDJ recombination model fitted to out-of-frame rearrangements, and those results were checked against IGoR. Hypergeometric tests were used in a later analysis to score TCR-TCR, TCR-HLA and TCR-CMV co-occurrence, with a repertoire-size bias correction applied to the TCR pairs. False discovery rates were estimated in a later analysis by permuting HLA or CMV assignments 20 times. In a later analysis, co-occurring TCRs were grouped using DBSCAN, with TCRdist sequence similarity added in when clustering inside HLA-allele-positive subsets. Repertoires with fewer than 30,000 or more than 120,000 public chains were left out of co-occurrence clustering, as were five repertoires with anomalous nucleotide sharing. Imported from immuneACCESS, the table was reduced by TCRdb to in-frame sequences with V and J called. These copies leave out some clones; in studies compared against another copy, an unresolved V gene accounts for under half, and the cause of the remainder is not known. V and J calls and clone size follow that table, whereas D and trimming were derived from the DNA. The sample profile shows approximately 110,000 clones; more than 60% of them were found once. The ten biggest clones cover less than 2.5% of the sample.

Study-level results and caveats: A later analysis reported that several top co-occurrence clusters appeared linked to parvovirus B19, influenza, CMV and Epstein-Barr virus. When HLA alleles, especially DR and DQ, strongly co-occurred, attributing TCR associations to individual alleles was difficult. Because counts were too low, fewer than 20 rarely observed V segments, including chromosome 9 orphons, were excluded from the earlier analysis of 587 of the donors. The cohort was sequenced for TCR beta chains only, and without alpha or paired-chain data the features that could be detected were limited. A later analysis found that HLA-associated TCR beta chains were more clonally expanded and had lower generation probabilities than equally common non-associated chains. In a later analysis, the rate of TCR association differed among HLA loci, with DRB1 alleles having the most associated TCRs and HLA-C alleles having the fewest. The only immune exposure information available for the cohort was CMV serostatus. A later genetic analysis associated a missense DCLRE1C variant with V-gene and J-gene trimming of TCR beta chains, and an independent cohort replicated the association. It was suggested by the authors that the approach could potentially be generalized to other disease states and immunological phenotypes. A cluster of highly shared sequence variants was judged likely to represent a technical artifact of the sequencing pipeline. Cytomegalovirus status was reported to be diagnosed by the classifier with high specificity and sensitivity in both the original and validation cohorts. Some IMGT-functional V segments, including TRBV6-2 and TRBV6-3, could not be distinguished by the 87-base-pair reads and were therefore excluded. According to a later analysis, most CMV-associated TCR beta chains appeared to be HLA-restricted, and the HLA associations seemed to be driven largely by CMV exposure. Roughly uniform sequencing depth across donors was assumed in presence/absence analyses, although this assumption may not hold. Because HLA typing was unavailable for some donors at each locus, only the typed subset was used in association tests. In a later analysis, some 17,000 TCR beta sequences were associated with specific HLA alleles at a false discovery rate of 0.05. Broadly in line with IMGT annotations, most TCR beta V segments showed up in productive rearrangements about 90% or about 30% of the time in an earlier analysis of 450 to 750 of the donors. Three of the identified cytomegalovirus-associated TCR beta chains were confirmed in vitro to be specific for cytomegalovirus antigens. According to a later genetic analysis, donors in an Asian-associated ancestry cluster had fewer N-insertions in productive TCRs than the approximately 630-donor mean. Linkage disequilibrium might explain the correlated functional status among segregating V segments, but an unknown experimental factor could not be excluded. The study listed 170 or so TCR beta chains as associated with cytomegalovirus. While some public TCRs were present in many individuals, most TCR sequences turned up only very rarely across donors. A further reported finding was that TCR beta sequences accurately predicted the HLA-A and HLA-B alleles for most subjects in the first cohort.

The sequencing input was PBMCs. The sequence links TRBV19 to TRBJ2-5, with 14 bases in between that match TRBD2. The sequence came from a man in his thirties or forties in good health and CMV-seronegative. The CDR3 reads as follows: CASSRGLAGVRETQYF. The DNA sequence is as follows: TGTGCCAGTAGTAGGGGACTAGCGGGGGTGAGAGAGACCCAGTACTTC.